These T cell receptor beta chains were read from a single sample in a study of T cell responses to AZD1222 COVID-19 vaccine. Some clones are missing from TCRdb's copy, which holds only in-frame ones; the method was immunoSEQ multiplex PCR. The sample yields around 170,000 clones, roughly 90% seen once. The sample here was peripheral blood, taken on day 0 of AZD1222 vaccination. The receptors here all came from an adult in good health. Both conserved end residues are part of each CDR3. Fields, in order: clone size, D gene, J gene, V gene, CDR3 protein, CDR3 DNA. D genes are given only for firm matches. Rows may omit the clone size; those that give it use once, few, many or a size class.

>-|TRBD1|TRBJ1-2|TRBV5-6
CASSLRQGGYTF
TGTGCCAGCAGCTTACGACAGGGTGGCTACACCTTC
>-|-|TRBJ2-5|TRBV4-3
CASSQEGGETQYF
TGCGCCAGCAGCCAAGAAGGCGGGGAGACCCAGTACTTC
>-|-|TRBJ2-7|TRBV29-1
CSVEDLPGPGEQYF
TGCAGCGTTGAAGATCTCCCAGGCCCTGGGGAGCAGTACTTC
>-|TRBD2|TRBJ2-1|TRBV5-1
CASSFRRGGRTYNEQFF
TGCGCCAGCAGCTTCCGGCGCGGGGGAAGGACCTACAATGAGCAGTTCTTC
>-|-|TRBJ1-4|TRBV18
CASSPSGPGEKLFF
TGTGCCAGCTCACCATCAGGGCCGGGGGAAAAACTGTTTTTT
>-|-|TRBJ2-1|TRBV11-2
CASSLTGEQFF
TGTGCCAGCAGCTTGACGGGTGAGCAGTTCTTC
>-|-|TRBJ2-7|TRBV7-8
CASSVTRVYEQYF
TGTGCCAGCAGCGTTACTAGGGTCTACGAGCAGTACTTC
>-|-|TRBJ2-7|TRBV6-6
CASTPSPHGSEQYF
TGTGCCAGCACCCCGTCTCCCCATGGCTCCGAGCAGTACTTC
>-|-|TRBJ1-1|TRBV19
CASMLRHPNTEAFF
TGTGCCAGTATGCTGCGACACCCGAACACTGAAGCTTTCTTT
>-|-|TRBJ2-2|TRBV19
CASSPRVYTGELFF
TGTGCCAGTAGTCCCAGGGTCTACACCGGGGAGCTGTTTTTT
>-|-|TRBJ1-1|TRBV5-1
CASSLGGSGTEAFF
TGCGCCAGCAGCTTGGGAGGCTCAGGGACTGAAGCTTTCTTT
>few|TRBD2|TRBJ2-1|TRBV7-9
CASSGGLAGANEQFF
TGTGCCAGCAGCGGGGGACTAGCGGGGGCCAATGAGCAGTTCTTC
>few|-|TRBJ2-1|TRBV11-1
CASSLERRGEFF
TGTGCCAGCAGCTTAGAGCGGAGGGGGGAGTTCTTC
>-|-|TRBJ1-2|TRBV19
CASKGWPSYGYTF
TGTGCCAGTAAGGGGTGGCCTAGCTATGGCTACACCTTC
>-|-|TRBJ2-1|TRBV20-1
CSASSYNEQFF
TGCAGTGCTAGTAGCTACAATGAGCAGTTCTTC
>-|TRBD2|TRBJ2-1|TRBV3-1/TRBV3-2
CASSPWTGGNEQFF
TGTGCCAGCAGCCCTTGGACGGGAGGCAATGAGCAGTTCTTC